This T cell receptor (beta chain) was documented in a study of shared clonotypes between healthy human individuals. As processed by the authors: Junction-only immunoSEQ sequences carried no quality scores, so filtering differed. Sequencing used immunoSEQ multiplex PCR; TCRdb keeps in-frame clones, though not all of them. The V and J calls and clone size were taken over from that table, and D and trimming were inferred from the DNA. The sample has roughly 1.4 million clones, roughly 98.5% seen once. Partitioning of CD4+ cells yielded a CD45RA+ naive subset and a CD45RA-negative memory subset. V was cut by 5 bases and J by 6 bases, with 11 bases left in between. Germline CDR1 SGHTA, CDR2 FQGTGA. CDR3 length: 13 residues.

Sequencing was carried out using naive CD4+ T cells sorted from blood. Indicated subset: CD45RA+ positively selected. The clonotype comes from a man aged 30 to 45 in good health. The chain joins TRBV7-3 to TRBJ2-1; D is uncertain. CDR3 DNA sequence: TGTGCCAGCAGCCTCAATACGGGCAATGAGCAGTTCTTC. The encoded protein is CASSLNTGNEQFF. Full variable domain (outside the CDR3, taken from reference TRBV7-3 and TRBJ2-1): GAGVSQTPSNKVTEKGKYVELRCDPISGHTALYWYRQSLGQGPEFLIYFQGTGAADDSGLPNDRFFAVRPEGSVSTLKIQRTERGDSAVYLCASSLNTGNEQFFGPGTRLTVL.